Below, 9 T cell receptor beta chains from the same sample are listed, as sequenced in a study of T cells in Graves' hyperthyroidism and ophthalmopathy. Amplification yielded TCR beta CDR3 regions, with RNA transcripts as the source. Carried out on the TCR CDR3, a first-round RT-PCR used the HTBI primer set. TCRdb processed the multiplex PCR reads anew with MiXCR; each CDR3 protein has one entry. Altogether roughly 170,000 distinct CDR3 sequences are present, over 8% being singletons, with the ten largest covering about 20%. The sequenced sample consisted of blood. The receptor source for this set is a woman younger than 35 with Graves' hyperthyroidism that later progressed to Graves' ophthalmopathy.

At least ten counts were recorded for this clonotype. The rearrangement uses TRBV7-9 and TRBJ1-1; TRBD1 might be the D (5 bases). The germline V gene encodes CDR1 SEHNR and CDR2 FQNEAQ (reference sequence). V lost 6 bases and J lost 0, with 17 bases in between. The CDR3 has 16 amino acids. The CDR3 sequence: CASRFHVGGMNTEAFF. The DNA for the CDR3 is TGTGCCAGCAGGTTCCACGTCGGGGGGATGAACACTGAAGCTTTCTTT.

This clonotype showed up many times. The chain couples TRBV12-3 or TRBV12-4 to TRBJ2-3; 8 bases fit TRBD2. J gave up 4 bases and V 3 bases, and 3 bases lay outside the gene matches. This CDR3 is built from 14 residues. The CDR3 spells CASSLSGGSDTQYF. The DNA of the CDR3 is TGTGCCAGCAGTTTGAGCGGGGGCTCAGATACGCAGTATTTT.

This clonotype was seen at least ten times. The rearrangement links TRBV20-1 to TRBJ2-2, with TRBD2 matching over 10 bases. Germline V lookup: CDR1 DFQATT, CDR2 SNEGSKA (reference sequence). V trimming: 1 base; J trimming: 2 bases; junction bases outside the gene matches: 7. This CDR3 spans 17 amino acids. The CDR3 region has the DNA TGCAGTGCTAGAGGCCCTAGCGGGGGCCTAAACACCGGGGAGCTGTTTTTT. It codes for CSARGPSGGLNTGELFF.

In this sample, this clonotype turned up many times. V is TRBV20-1 and J is TRBJ1-3; no clear D. CDR1 and CDR2 (germline): DFQATT, SNEGSKA (reference sequence). This CDR3 has 11 residues. V was shortened by 4 bases and J by 5 bases, with 6 bases between the two germline ends. As DNA, the CDR3 is TGCAGTGCTAAAGGAAGAAACACCATATATTTT. This gives the protein CSAKGRNTIYF.

V is TRBV9 and J is TRBJ2-2, with D perhaps given as TRBD1 or TRBD2 (5 bases each). Germline V gene sequence: CDR1 SGDLS, CDR2 YYNGEE. V lost 2 bases to trimming and J lost 1 base, with 15 bases between them. The CDR3 consists of 17 residues. As DNA, the CDR3 is TGTGCCAGCAGCGTTTCCTACCGGGACGAGAACACCGGGGAGCTGTTTTTT. The encoded protein is CASSVSYRDENTGELFF.

This clonotype was recorded many times. V usage is TRBV5-1 and J usage is TRBJ1-1, with 8 bases identical to TRBD1. In germline, CDR1 is SGHRS, CDR2 YFSETQ. V was pared by 0 bases and J by 5 bases, with 9 bases of the junction left unmatched. This CDR3 contains 16 residues. The CDR3 sequence is CASSLGSGQGWTEAFF. The CDR3 DNA reads as TGCGCCAGCAGCTTGGGGAGCGGACAGGGATGGACTGAAGCTTTCTTT.

The sample holds many counts of this clonotype. The V and J genes are TRBV25-1 and TRBJ2-3, with D maybe TRBD1 (6 bases). Per germline, CDR1 MGHDK and CDR2 SYGVNS. This CDR3 has 18 residues. Trimming shortened V by 1 base and J by 4 bases, and 21 bases separated the two germline ends. CDR3 amino acids: CASSEFGETGYLSDTQYF. The CDR3 DNA reads TGTGCCAGCAGTGAATTCGGTGAGACAGGATATTTGTCAGATACGCAGTATTTT.

This clonotype was counted at least ten times. The gene calls are TRBV2 and TRBJ2-3, with a possible D match to TRBD1 (5 bases). Germline CDR1 and CDR2: SNHLY and FYNNEI. V dropped 1 base and J dropped 4 bases, with 12 bases sitting between them. This CDR3 region has 15 residues. DNA of the CDR3: TGTGCCAGCAGTGAAGGACAGCCTCCGGCAGATACGCAGTATTTT. This sequence encodes CASSEGQPPADTQYF.

There are many counts of this clonotype. V gene TRBV3-1 combines with J gene TRBJ2-1, with no clear D. This CDR3 has 12 residues. Trimming cost V 0 bases and J 14 bases, with 11 bases left between them. Germline CDR1 is LGHDT and CDR2 is YNNKEL (reference sequence). In DNA, the CDR3 is TGTGCCAGCAGCCAAGATAGGGTAGGGAAGTTCTTC. It specifies CASSQDRVGKFF.